This record looks at one TCR beta chain sequence and its context. Antigen unknown. The data originate from a study of shared clonotypes between healthy human individuals. Study findings and constraints: Investigators expected sequencing depth to affect clonotype sharing among donors.

Deep-level assay runs were performed. The method was immunoSEQ multiplex PCR; TCRdb's version includes in-frame clones alone and lacks a portion of them. This sample carries about 960,000 clones, roughly 72% of them seen once, and the ten largest clones take over 1.3%. Germline-derived CDR1 and CDR2 are SGHTA and FQGNSA. Trimming took off 5 bases at V and 4 bases at J, with 14 bases between the two ends. The CDR3 is 14 amino acids. The chain uses TRBV7-2 and TRBJ1-2, with D possibly being TRBD1 (6 bases). The clonotype was recovered from a man between 18 and 29 years old in good health. The specimen was memory CD4+ T cells sorted from blood. The subset was: CD45RA-negative fraction. CDR3 in amino acids: CASSVSAGAYGYTF. CDR3 in DNA: TGTGCCAGCAGCGTCTCAGCGGGGGCCTATGGCTACACCTTC.